This is a list of T cell receptor beta chains from one sample in a study of PD-L1 blockade in urothelial cancer. Generated by immunoSEQ multiplex PCR, the TCRdb table keeps only in-frame clones and is missing some. The data contain roughly 45,000 clones, about four fifths of them singletons. The specimen was PBMCs, collected around atezolizumab (anti-PD-L1) treatment. These receptors came from a man in his sixties with urothelial cancer. CDR3s leave out the opening cysteine and the closing phenylalanine or tryptophan. Each record gives: CDR3 protein, J gene, V gene, clone size. The size field is filled for only some rows; it gives once, few, many or a size class.

CDR3: ASSSPTAGAFNYTQY; J: TRBJ2-3; V: TRBV5-1; size: .
CDR3: ASSVLGGNTIY; J: TRBJ1-3; V: TRBV14; size: .
CDR3: ASSPFSGRGETQY; J: TRBJ2-5; V: TRBV28; size: .
CDR3: ASSPGGGGGYEQY; J: TRBJ2-7; V: TRBV5-1; size: many
CDR3: ASSLARQETQY; J: TRBJ2-5; V: TRBV7-2; size: few
CDR3: ASAFNQDRYVEQF; J: TRBJ2-1; V: TRBV19; size: .
CDR3: ASSTGLAGGRGTDTQY; J: TRBJ2-3; V: TRBV11-2; size: .
CDR3: ASSLLDRDTEAF; J: TRBJ1-1; V: TRBV18; size: .
CDR3: ASSRPEDGNTIY; J: TRBJ1-3; V: TRBV5-4; size: .
CDR3: ASSPPGTGGNQPQH; J: TRBJ1-5; V: TRBV2; size: few
CDR3: ASILTPGAGELF; J: TRBJ2-2; V: TRBV2; size: .
CDR3: ASSISGGQNPNYGYT; J: TRBJ1-2; V: TRBV19; size: .
CDR3: ASRSTGGAGRQH; J: TRBJ1-5; V: TRBV28; size: .
CDR3: SVLRLAGVFYEQY; J: TRBJ2-7; V: TRBV29-1; size: few
CDR3: ASSPDRNSGNTIY; J: TRBJ1-3; V: TRBV5-5; size: .
CDR3: ASRRLAGAGEQF; J: TRBJ2-1; V: TRBV28; size: .
CDR3: ASSPGKGISGGPSYEQY; J: TRBJ2-7; V: TRBV18; size: .
CDR3: ASSPLKRYSYEQY; J: TRBJ2-7; V: TRBV28; size: .
CDR3: ASSQVGGLNTEAF; J: TRBJ1-1; V: TRBV4-3; size: few
CDR3: ASSLDAGNSGNTIY; J: TRBJ1-3; V: TRBV5-1; size: .
CDR3: ASSSRLAGAYEQY; J: TRBJ2-7; V: TRBV5-5; size: .
CDR3: ASSSGQLDQPQH; J: TRBJ1-5; V: TRBV5-1; size: .
CDR3: ASSPWGAGGRGYGYT; J: TRBJ1-2; V: TRBV2; size: .
CDR3: ASIRKEPGQEGKAF; J: TRBJ1-1; V: TRBV2; size: .
CDR3: ASRLWTQADQPQH; J: TRBJ1-5; V: TRBV6-1; size: once
CDR3: ASNLLGNSYGYT; J: TRBJ1-2; V: TRBV7-2; size: few
CDR3: ASSQEQDKNYGYT; J: TRBJ1-2; V: TRBV4-1; size: .
CDR3: ASSPGQGPQETQY; J: TRBJ2-5; V: TRBV5-4; size: .
CDR3: AISRPGGEQY; J: .; V: TRBV10-3; size: .
CDR3: ASNLAGPGAQH; J: TRBJ1-5; V: TRBV2; size: .
CDR3: ASSGTSGGAGNEQF; J: TRBJ2-1; V: TRBV7-9; size: .
CDR3: AISSGMAYNEQF; J: TRBJ2-1; V: TRBV10-3; size: .